The rows below give T cell receptor beta chains drawn from one sample of a study of blood T cell repertoires in COVID-19. Sequencing used immunoSEQ multiplex PCR; TCRdb keeps in-frame clones, though not all of them. The table shows approximately 47,000 clones, with under 85% occurring only once. The source material was peripheral blood. These receptors came from a man aged 55 to 69 with acute or convalescent COVID-19. The CDR3 runs from the conserved cysteine through the conserved F or W. The D gene is left open where the match is weak. Size is stated for part of the rows, as once, few or many counts, or as a class when the clone is expanded.

size	length	D	V	J	CDR3	DNA
NA	15	NA	TRBV4-3	TRBJ2-3	CASSQLRGNTDTQYF	TGCGCCAGCAGCCAGCTCCGGGGAAACACAGATACGCAGTATTTT
NA	14	NA	TRBV7-3	TRBJ1-2	CASSLLRQGRGYTF	TGTGCCAGCAGCTTACTAAGGCAGGGAAGAGGCTACACCTTC
few	14	NA	TRBV4-1	TRBJ2-7	CASSQGQGIYEQYF	TGCGCCAGCAGCCAAGGGCAGGGGATCTACGAGCAGTACTTC
NA	14	TRBD2	TRBV29-1	TRBJ2-5	CSAGMTSGAETQYF	TGCAGCGCTGGTATGACTAGCGGGGCCGAGACCCAGTACTTC
NA	14	NA	TRBV5-4	TRBJ2-3	CASSADTGTDTQYF	TGTGCCAGCAGCGCCGACACCGGCACAGATACGCAGTATTTT
NA	12	NA	TRBV11-3	TRBJ2-1	CASSFQENEQFF	TGTGCCAGCAGCTTTCAGGAAAATGAGCAGTTCTTC
NA	13	NA	TRBV19	TRBJ2-5	CASSIGVQETQYF	TGTGCCAGTAGTATTGGAGTCCAAGAGACCCAGTACTTC
NA	15	TRBD1	TRBV7-2	TRBJ2-7	CASSTWTGSSYEQYF	TGTGCCAGCAGCACATGGACAGGTAGCTCCTACGAGCAGTACTTC
NA	14	TRBD2	TRBV7-3	TRBJ2-1	CASSFGGGHNEQFF	TGTGCCAGCAGCTTCGGCGGGGGACACAATGAGCAGTTCTTC
NA	13	TRBD1	TRBV6-5	TRBJ2-7	CASSYRQGSEQYF	TGTGCCAGCAGTTATCGACAGGGCAGCGAGCAGTACTTC
NA	13	NA	TRBV29-1	TRBJ2-2	CSFTQANTGELFF	TGCAGCTTCACACAGGCGAACACCGGGGAGCTGTTTTTT
NA	14	NA	TRBV5-6	TRBJ1-1	CASSLGQFNTEAFF	TGTGCCAGCAGCCTCGGACAGTTCAACACTGAAGCTTTCTTT
once	16	TRBD1	TRBV30	TRBJ2-3	CAWSARDRGLADTQYF	TGTGCCTGGAGTGCCCGGGACAGGGGGCTTGCAGATACGCAGTATTTT
NA	17	TRBD2	TRBV2	TRBJ2-3	CASSKGLAGGPADTQYF	TGTGCCAGCAGTAAGGGACTAGCGGGGGGGCCCGCAGATACGCAGTATTTT
NA	13	NA	TRBV29-1	TRBJ2-7	CSVEDRQGNEQYF	TGCAGCGTTGAAGATCGGCAGGGTAACGAGCAGTACTTC
NA	14	NA	TRBV9	TRBJ2-2	CASSVVSDTGELFF	TGTGCCAGCAGCGTAGTGTCGGACACCGGGGAGCTGTTTTTT
NA	14	NA	TRBV2	TRBJ1-2	CASSESVGNYGYTF	TGTGCCAGCAGTGAATCCGTCGGGAACTATGGCTACACCTTC
NA	15	TRBD1	TRBV12-5	TRBJ2-7	CASGWGTGNYYEQYF	TGTGCTAGTGGCTGGGGGACAGGTAACTACTACGAGCAGTACTTC
few	13	NA	TRBV7-3	TRBJ2-1	CASSIGDYNEQFF	TGTGCCAGCAGTATAGGAGACTACAATGAGCAGTTCTTC
NA	14	NA	TRBV27	TRBJ2-3	CASSLFGGSDTQYF	TGTGCCAGCAGTTTATTTGGGGGGTCAGATACGCAGTATTTT
NA	15	NA	TRBV2	TRBJ2-5	CASSGQGGFEETQYF	TGTGCCAGCAGCGGGCAGGGAGGTTTCGAAGAGACCCAGTACTTC
NA	15	TRBD1	TRBV9	TRBJ1-4	CASSVEDRGNEKLFF	TGTGCCAGCAGCGTAGAGGACAGGGGGAATGAAAAACTGTTTTTT
NA	15	TRBD2	TRBV30	TRBJ2-1	CAFSTGTSGGNEQFF	TGTGCCTTTTCAACCGGGACTAGCGGGGGAAATGAGCAGTTCTTC
NA	16	TRBD1	TRBV5-1	TRBJ1-1	CASSFAAGTGTTEAFF	TGCGCCAGCAGCTTTGCTGCCGGGACAGGGACCACTGAAGCTTTCTTT
NA	14	NA	TRBV5-8	TRBJ1-2	CASGPGTTNYGYTF	TGTGCCAGCGGACCCGGGACAACTAACTATGGCTACACCTTC
NA	12	NA	TRBV7-2	TRBJ2-7	CASSLGLGGQYF	TGTGCCAGCAGCTTAGGTTTGGGGGGGCAGTACTTC
NA	13	TRBD1	TRBV4-1	TRBJ2-7	CASKGRGQYEQYF	TGCGCCAGCAAGGGCAGGGGGCAATACGAGCAGTACTTC
NA	11	NA	TRBV20-1	TRBJ1-1	CSARQGTEAFF	TGCAGTGCTAGACAGGGTACTGAAGCTTTCTTT
NA	12	NA	TRBV6-6	TRBJ2-7	CASSYDTYEQYF	TGTGCCAGCAGTTACGACACCTACGAGCAGTACTTC
NA	13	NA	TRBV6-2/TRBV6-3	TRBJ2-7	CASSYSASYEQYF	TGTGCCAGCAGTTACTCTGCGTCCTACGAGCAGTACTTC
NA	17	TRBD2	TRBV5-4	TRBJ2-3	CASSLKVLAGTLDTQYF	TGTGCCAGCAGCTTGAAAGTTTTAGCGGGGACCTTGGATACGCAGTATTTT
once	15	NA	TRBV21-1	TRBJ2-1	CASSKLKRGGNEQFF	TGTGCCAGCAGCAAATTGAAGCGGGGGGGGAATGAGCAGTTCTTC
NA	15	TRBD2	TRBV2	TRBJ2-1	CASRGLAGGRYEQFF	TGTGCCAGCAGGGGACTAGCGGGGGGGCGGTATGAGCAGTTCTTC
NA	12	TRBD1	TRBV6-5	TRBJ1-2	CAAVGTVYGYTF	TGTGCCGCCGTAGGGACAGTCTATGGCTACACCTTC
NA	19	NA	TRBV6-1	TRBJ1-5	CASSEAWGGRVVEGQPQHF	TGTGCCAGCAGTGAAGCGTGGGGGGGCCGGGTAGTTGAGGGTCAGCCCCAGCATTTT
NA	15	NA	TRBV19	TRBJ2-1	CASSPTGSSYNEQFF	TGTGCCAGTAGCCCAACAGGGAGTTCCTACAATGAGCAGTTCTTC
NA	13	NA	TRBV6-1	TRBJ1-6	CASSEEGGSPLHF	TGTGCCAGCAGTGAAGAGGGAGGATCACCCCTCCACTTT
NA	15	NA	TRBV4-1	TRBJ1-1	CASSQVAGQNTEAFF	TGCGCCAGCAGCCAAGTTGCAGGCCAGAACACTGAAGCTTTCTTT
NA	15	TRBD1	TRBV27	TRBJ1-5	CASSSLGQGRQPQHF	TGTGCCAGCAGTTCCCTCGGACAGGGTAGGCAGCCCCAGCATTTT
NA	14	NA	TRBV11-2	TRBJ2-3	CASSLGRFGDTQYF	TGTGCCAGCAGCTTAGGTCGCTTCGGAGATACGCAGTATTTT
NA	14	NA	TRBV5-4	TRBJ1-1	CASSLGGSDTEAFF	TGTGCCAGCAGCTTGGGCGGGTCGGACACTGAAGCTTTCTTT
once	14	TRBD1	TRBV2	TRBJ1-2	CASSSGTVLRGYTF	TGTGCCAGCAGTTCCGGGACAGTCCTTAGAGGCTACACCTTC
NA	16	NA	TRBV21-1	TRBJ2-5	CASSKEIRVAQETQYF	TGTGCCAGCAGCAAAGAGATCCGAGTCGCTCAAGAGACCCAGTACTTC
few	15	NA	TRBV5-1	TRBJ2-4	CASSLWDFSQNIQYF	TGCGCCAGCAGCTTGTGGGACTTTAGCCAAAACATTCAGTACTTC
NA	14	TRBD2	TRBV25-1	TRBJ2-1	CASSETTGGNEQFF	TGTGCCAGCAGTGAAACGACGGGGGGTAATGAGCAGTTCTTC
NA	13	TRBD1	TRBV18	TRBJ2-1	CASSLGQNNEQFF	TGTGCCAGCTCACTGGGACAGAACAATGAGCAGTTCTTC
NA	15	TRBD2	TRBV3-1/TRBV3-2	TRBJ2-3	CASSQDTLAGTTQYF	TGTGCCAGCAGCCAAGATACCCTAGCGGGGACAACGCAGTATTTT
NA	15	NA	TRBV5-6	TRBJ1-4	CASSIPGLFPEKLFF	TGTGCCAGCAGCATACCGGGACTTTTTCCTGAAAAACTGTTTTTT
NA	16	TRBD1	TRBV27	TRBJ2-1	CASILPRTGPYNEQFF	TGTGCCAGCATTCTCCCCCGGACAGGACCCTACAATGAGCAGTTCTTC
NA	13	NA	TRBV27	TRBJ2-5	CASRRIGGETQYF	TGTGCCAGCAGGCGAATCGGCGGGGAGACCCAGTACTTC
NA	13	NA	TRBV15	TRBJ2-1	CATSRDGVREQFF	TGTGCCACCAGCAGAGACGGTGTACGGGAGCAGTTCTTC
NA	18	NA	TRBV12-5	TRBJ1-5	CASGLVSIEAIPNQPQHF	TGTGCTAGTGGTTTGGTAAGCATTGAGGCCATCCCAAATCAGCCCCAGCATTTT
few	14	NA	TRBV7-2	TRBJ1-6	CASSPWTARSPLHF	TGTGCCAGCAGCCCCTGGACAGCCCGTTCACCCCTCCACTTT
NA	12	NA	TRBV29-1	TRBJ2-1	CSVGYRVGEQFF	TGCAGCGTGGGCTACAGGGTTGGCGAGCAGTTCTTC
NA	16	NA	TRBV15	TRBJ2-1	CATSREGAGANYEQFF	TGTGCCACCAGCAGAGAAGGGGCGGGGGCTAACTATGAGCAGTTCTTC
NA	12	NA	TRBV2	TRBJ1-2	CASSTRVPGYTF	TGTGCCAGCAGTACCAGGGTCCCCGGCTACACCTTC
NA	15	NA	TRBV4-3	TRBJ1-2	CASSQDKGVDYGYTF	TGCGCCAGCAGCCAAGACAAAGGGGTCGACTATGGCTACACCTTC
NA	17	NA	TRBV7-2	TRBJ2-5	CASSLVRVRPPQETQYF	TGTGCCAGCAGCTTAGTGCGGGTCAGGCCGCCCCAAGAGACCCAGTACTTC
NA	15	TRBD2	TRBV19	TRBJ2-1	CASSIGTSGLNEQFF	TGTGCCAGTAGTATAGGAACTAGCGGGCTCAATGAGCAGTTCTTC
once	16	NA	TRBV21-1	TRBJ1-5	CASSKERTSFDQPQHF	TGTGCCAGCAGCAAAGAGAGGACATCGTTCGATCAGCCCCAGCATTTT